This TCR beta chain is drawn from a study of T cell responses to AZD1222 COVID-19 vaccine. This CDR3 region has 14 residues. Looked up from germline, CDR1 is MNHNS and CDR2 is SASEGT. V was pared by 0 bases and J by 9 bases, with 12 bases between. Regarding the study as a whole: Baseline serology detected seropositivity in only five or six AZD1222 recipients. Clonal diversity was possibly underestimated; the donors were predominantly white British and more often female. Spike regions recognized by vaccine-associated CD4 TCRs spanned the protein, led by 160-218 and 743-854. Breadth and depth of Spike-specific TCRs rose after two AZD1222 doses.

Profiled with immunoSEQ multiplex PCR; TCRdb holds only in-frame clones, not every one. Of around 180,000 clones listed, 85% to 90% are singletons. As regards this clone: No antigen is known for it.

This clonotype was sampled from an adult in good health. The sequences come from peripheral blood, collected on day 0 of AZD1222 vaccination. The chain carries TRBV6-1 and TRBJ1-3; possible D gene TRBD1, 5 bases. This CDR3 is CASSEAQGFGTIYF. The DNA of the CDR3 is TGTGCCAGCAGTGAAGCGCAGGGTTTTGGCACCATATATTTT.